Following are 12 T cell receptor beta chains from one sample sequenced in a study of T cells in Graves' hyperthyroidism and ophthalmopathy. Researchers amplified the TCR beta CDR3 regions from RNA transcripts. An initial round of RT-PCR targeting the TCR CDR3 relied on the HTBI primer set. Via MiXCR, TCRdb re-called the multiplex PCR reads, giving one row per CDR3 protein. Of around 290,000 distinct CDR3 sequences in the sample, roughly 15% were seen once. The sample consisted of blood. The receptor set was obtained from a woman younger than 45 with Graves' hyperthyroidism that later progressed to Graves' ophthalmopathy.

This clonotype was seen at least ten times. This chain connects TRBV3-1 to TRBJ1-4, with D perhaps TRBD1 (5 bases). The germline V gene encodes CDR1 LGHDT and CDR2 YNNKEL (reference sequence). CDR3 length: 12 amino acids. V lost 11 bases to trimming and J lost 6 bases, with 13 bases between them. CDR3 sequence reads: CASGEGYEKLFF. In DNA form, the CDR3 reads TGTGCCTCGGGGGAGGGCTATGAAAAACTGTTTTTT.

This CDR3 reads CASSLGAAPRELFF. CDR3 nucleotide sequence: TGTGCCAGCAGTTTAGGGGCGGCCCCGAGAGAGCTGTTTTTT. V usage is TRBV28 and J usage is TRBJ2-2; TRBD1 is a possible D gene (5 bases). The V and J ends lost 2 bases and 11 bases respectively, with 15 bases between them. The CDR3 spans 14 residues. Germline lookup yields CDR1 MDHEN and CDR2 SYDVKM.

This clonotype was seen many times. This chain connects TRBV28 to TRBJ1-4; TRBD1 aligns across 8 bases. Germline CDR1 and CDR2: MDHEN and SYDVKM. CDR3 length equals 14 residues. The V gene end was trimmed by 10 bases and the J gene end by 4 bases; junction bases not matched to a gene: 8. The CDR3 DNA follows: TGTGCCACCCCGGGACAGGCCTATAATGAAAAACTGTTTTTT. It is translated as CATPGQAYNEKLFF.

In its sample, this clonotype was seen many times. This chain joins TRBV7-6 and TRBJ2-7, with a possible D match to TRBD2 (6 bases). The CDR3 sequence is 17 residues long. V was pared by 4 bases and J by 1 base, with 20 bases between. The germline V gene has CDR1 SGHVS and CDR2 FNYEAQ. DNA of the CDR3: TGTGCCAGCAGCTCCCTCCAGGGAGCGGGCGGGTCCTACGAGCAGTACTTC. Translated: CASSSLQGAGGSYEQYF.

The chain uses TRBV28 and TRBJ2-1; 10 bases are shared with TRBD2. Germline values: CDR1 MDHEN, CDR2 SYDVKM. CDR3 length: 16 residues. V shed 1 base, J shed 8 bases, and the junction held 8 bases outside the gene matches. The CDR3 is CASSLSPSGSRYEQFF. The CDR3 DNA is TGTGCCAGCAGTTTATCCCCTAGCGGGAGTCGTTATGAGCAGTTCTTC.

This clonotype was seen many times. The V call is TRBV5-1, the J call TRBJ2-1, with 15 bases aligning to TRBD2. V shed 4 bases, J shed 10 bases, and the junction held 9 bases outside the gene matches. The CDR3 totals 16 residues. The germline CDR1 and CDR2 sequences are SGHRS and YFSETQ. The CDR3 loop reads CASSPGPGLAGGEQFF. CDR3 sequence (DNA): TGCGCCAGCAGCCCCGGGCCGGGACTAGCGGGAGGAGAGCAGTTCTTC.

This clonotype was recorded at least ten times. The chain carries TRBV7-3 and TRBJ2-3; 13 nucleotides match TRBD2. The CDR3 is made up of 16 amino acids. J lost 6 bases, V lost 5 bases, and 8 bases had no gene match. Germline assignment: CDR1 SGHTA and CDR2 FQGTGA. The CDR3 DNA reads TGTGCCAGCAGCGCAGGGACTAGCGGGAAGGGGGATACGCAGTATTTT. Translated, it gives CASSAGTSGKGDTQYF.

This clonotype was recorded many times. The chain combines TRBV7-2 with TRBJ1-2; 7 bases are a match to TRBD1. This CDR3 region has 13 residues. The germline V gene encodes CDR1 SGHTA and CDR2 FQGNSA. Losses at the gene ends were 6 bases for V and 8 bases for J; bases not matched to a gene: 9. CDR3 nucleotide sequence: TGTGCCAGCAGGTCGACAGGGATGTGGGGCTACACCTTC. Translated: CASRSTGMWGYTF.

This clonotype appeared many times. The V call is TRBV13, the J call TRBJ2-3; D might be TRBD1 or TRBD2, each matching 5 bases. V lost 8 bases, J lost 6 bases, and 15 bases lay in between. Germline CDR1 and CDR2: PRHDT and FYEKMQ (reference sequence). The CDR3 is 13 residues long. The CDR3 spells CASSTREGDTQYF. CDR3 nucleotides: TGTGCCAGCTCGACCCGAGAGGGGGATACGCAGTATTTT. Together with reference TRBV13 and TRBJ2-3, the CDR3 gives the full variable domain: AAGVIQSPRHLIKEKRETATLKCYPIPRHDTVYWYQQGPGQDPQFLISFYEKMQSDKGSIPDRFSAQQFSDYHSELNMSSLELGDSALYFCASSTREGDTQYFGPGTRLTVL.

The chain recombines TRBV30 with TRBJ1-4; D may be TRBD1 (6 bases). This CDR3 region has 14 residues. Trimming shortened V by 4 bases and J by 7 bases, and 16 bases separated the two germline ends. Germline CDR1 GTSNPN, CDR2 SVGIG (reference sequence). CDR3 region: CAWTGGPIGEKLFF. The CDR3 DNA reads TGTGCCTGGACGGGGGGGCCGATCGGTGAAAAACTGTTTTTT.

This clonotype has a handful of counts. The chain links TRBV4-3 to TRBJ2-3; 11 bases are a match to TRBD2. With 0 bases clipped from V and 4 bases from J, the junction kept 6 bases outside the gene matches. The CDR3 is made up of 17 amino acids. Per the germline V gene, CDR1 is LGHNA and CDR2 is YSLEER. CDR3 amino acids: CASSQEITSGGSDTQYF. The CDR3 DNA follows: TGCGCCAGCAGCCAAGAAATTACTAGCGGGGGATCAGATACGCAGTATTTT.

The V call is TRBV19, the J call TRBJ2-2, with TRBD2 matching over 8 bases. With V trimmed by 6 bases and J by 8 bases, 11 bases remained unmatched. Germline V gene sequence: CDR1 LNHDA, CDR2 SQIVND (reference sequence). The CDR3 is made up of 15 amino acids. The CDR3 here is CASSPLSGSLGELFF. The DNA for the CDR3 is TGTGCCAGTAGCCCCCTCAGCGGGAGTTTAGGGGAGCTGTTTTTT.